The rows below give T cell receptor beta chains drawn from one sample of a study of patients and donors after allogeneic stem cell transplantation. Each CDR3 protein is one row after TCRdb ran MiXCR on the RT-PCR reads. Of over 350,000 distinct CDR3 sequences in the sample, approximately 16% are singletons; the top ten hold around 7.9%. The source material was blood, either unsorted or a sorted T cell fraction (not recorded which). The receptors derive from a human donor who was either an allogeneic HSCT recipient or a stem cell or donor lymphocyte infusion donor (not recorded which). It is not recorded whose cells these are; they may come from a transplant donor. The CDR3 runs from the conserved cysteine through the conserved F or W. D genes are given only for firm matches. Clone size appears in some rows only: once, few, many, or a class for an expanded clone.

V gene	clone size	D gene	J gene	CDR3 DNA	CDR3 protein
TRBV6-5	few	TRBD1	TRBJ2-2	TGTGCCAGCAGTTACTCGAAGGGACAGGGAGGCACCGGGGAGCTGTTTTTT	CASSYSKGQGGTGELFF
TRBV18	-	TRBD1	TRBJ1-3	TGTGCCAGCTCACCTCGGCCCGGGACAGGGGGGCTCTCTGGAAACACCATATATTTT	CASSPRPGTGGLSGNTIYF
TRBV5-1	few	-	TRBJ1-4	TGCGCCAGCAGCTCAGGGTCGGGGGGTGAAAAACTGTTTTTT	CASSSGSGGEKLFF
TRBV7-2	few	TRBD2	TRBJ2-5	TGTGCCAGCAGCTTAGCCGGGGGGGCAGGGGAGACCCAGTACTTC	CASSLAGGAGETQYF
TRBV25-1	once	-	TRBJ1-2	TGTGCCAGCAGGGAGGCGGGACATAATGGCTACACCTTC	CASREAGHNGYTF
TRBV7-3	-	-	TRBJ2-1	TGTGCCAGCAGCGAATACAGGCAAAGCTCCTACAATGAGCAGTTCTTC	CASSEYRQSSYNEQFF
TRBV3-1	-	-	TRBJ2-3	TGTGCCAGCAGCCAAGATGGGAGACCAAGGGATACGCAGTATTTT	CASSQDGRPRDTQYF
TRBV28	many	-	TRBJ1-2	TGTGCCAGCAGTTTATGGACCAACTATGGCTACACCTTC	CASSLWTNYGYTF
TRBV2	-	-	TRBJ2-5	TGTGCCAGCCAGTATCAAGAGACCCAGTACTTC	CASQYQETQYF
TRBV13	-	-	TRBJ2-1	TGTGCCAGCAGCTTAGTAGGCGGGTCTGAGCAGTTCTTC	CASSLVGGSEQFF
TRBV5-1	few	TRBD2	TRBJ2-5	TGCGCCAGCAGCTTGTCAGCGCTAGCGGCACCGACCCAGTACTTC	CASSLSALAAPTQYF
TRBV5-1	-	-	TRBJ1-2	TGCGCCAGCAGCTTGAATGCGGGGGCGGCCTATGGCTACACCTTC	CASSLNAGAAYGYTF
TRBV6-6	-	-	TRBJ1-2	TGTGCCAGCAGAACCGGCCTCCAGGGCGGCTACACCTTC	CASRTGLQGGYTF
TRBV12-3/TRBV12-4	-	TRBD1	TRBJ1-2	TGTGCCAGCAGTCTAGCCGGGACAGGGATCGGCTACACCTTC	CASSLAGTGIGYTF
TRBV2	-	-	TRBJ1-1	TGTGCCCGTGGGGCGGGCGGCACTGAAGCTTTCTTT	CARGAGGTEAFF
TRBV18	many	-	TRBJ2-6	TGTGCCAGCTCACCCCCAGGGTCCCGCTCTGGGGCCAACGTCCTGACTTTC	CASSPPGSRSGANVLTF
TRBV14	-	TRBD1	TRBJ2-2	TGTGCCAGCAGACGAGATCCGGGACAGGGGGACACCGGGGAGCTGTTTTTT	CASRRDPGQGDTGELFF
TRBV9	few	-	TRBJ1-5	TGTGCCAGCAGCGGGGCGGGGGTTCGGCAGCCCCAGCATTTT	CASSGAGVRQPQHF
TRBV6-2/TRBV6-3	few	-	TRBJ1-1	TGTGCCAGCAGTTTAGTCGTTGGGGACACTGAAGCTTTCTTT	CASSLVVGDTEAFF
TRBV7-9	-	-	TRBJ1-2	TGTGCCAGCAGCTTAGGAGACAGGCACTATGGCTACACCTTC	CASSLGDRHYGYTF
TRBV29-1	few	-	TRBJ2-7	TGCAGCGTTGTCATGTCGGGGGCCGCCTACGAGCAGTACTTC	CSVVMSGAAYEQYF
TRBV10-3	few	-	TRBJ1-3	TGTGCCATCAGGACAGGTCTCTCTGGAAACACCATATATTTT	CAIRTGLSGNTIYF
TRBV3-1	-	TRBD2	TRBJ2-7	TGTGCCAGCAGCCCGACTAGCGGCCTGACCTACGAGCAGTACTTC	CASSPTSGLTYEQYF
TRBV7-8	-	-	TRBJ2-4	TGTGCCAGCAGCTCAGGCGGGCTAGCCAAAAACATTCAGTACTTC	CASSSGGLAKNIQYF
TRBV6-1	-	TRBD1	TRBJ2-6	TGTGCCAGCAGCGCTCGACAGGGCCCCTTCTCTGGGGCCAACGTCCTGACTTTC	CASSARQGPFSGANVLTF
TRBV4-1	many	TRBD2	TRBJ2-1	TGCGCCAGCAGCCCTCTAGCGGCCGGTTACAATGAGCAGTTCTTC	CASSPLAAGYNEQFF
TRBV12-3/TRBV12-4	many	-	TRBJ1-6	TGTGCCAGCAGCGACCCAGATAACTCCTATAATTCACCCCTCCACTTT	CASSDPDNSYNSPLHF
TRBV3-1	-	TRBD1	TRBJ2-5	TGTGCCAGCAGCCAACTTGGGACAGTCAAAGAGACCCAGTACTTC	CASSQLGTVKETQYF
TRBV20-1	many	TRBD2	TRBJ2-1	TGCAGTGCTAGCCCTCCTCTAGCGGGAGTAGACAATGAGCAGTTCTTC	CSASPPLAGVDNEQFF
TRBV7-9	-	-	TRBJ2-7	TGTGCCAGCAGCCGCGCGGGACAGAAGATCAACGAGCAGTACTTC	CASSRAGQKINEQYF
TRBV6-1	-	-	TRBJ1-5	TGTGCCAGCAGTCGAGGATTGGACAGCCGCAATCAGCCCCAGCATTTT	CASSRGLDSRNQPQHF
TRBV6-5	-	-	TRBJ1-1	TGTGCCAGCAGTTACGAAGGGTCGAACACTGAAGCTTTCTTT	CASSYEGSNTEAFF
TRBV9	few	TRBD1	TRBJ2-1	TGTGCCAGCAGCCCAGAGGGGACAGGGGGCTCTGAGCAGTTCTTC	CASSPEGTGGSEQFF
TRBV12-3/TRBV12-4	-	-	TRBJ2-1	TGTGCCAGCAGTTCCACTTCGTACAATGAGCAGTTCTTC	CASSSTSYNEQFF
TRBV4-1	few	-	TRBJ2-7	TGCGCCAGCAGCCATCCCTCGACTGCGACCTACGAGCAGTACTTC	CASSHPSTATYEQYF
TRBV5-1	few	-	TRBJ2-6	TGCGCCAGCAGCTCCCGAGGGATCACTGGGGCCAACGTCCTGACTTTC	CASSSRGITGANVLTF
TRBV7-2	many	-	TRBJ1-2	TGTGCCAGCAGCTTACCTGCCGGACAGTTCGGCTATGGCTACACCTTC	CASSLPAGQFGYGYTF
TRBV20-1	-	-	TRBJ2-7	TGCAGTGCTACCGGGGCCAAAGTCTACGAGCAGTACTTC	CSATGAKVYEQYF
TRBV29-1	few	-	TRBJ1-1	TGCAGCGTTGTCCACACTGAAGCTTTCTTT	CSVVHTEAFF
TRBV20-1	-	-	TRBJ2-5	TGCAGTGCTGGGCCTTTGGAGACCCAGTACTTC	CSAGPLETQYF
TRBV27	few	-	TRBJ1-6	TGTGCCAGCAGTTCCCTGAGCAGGGGAAGAGAAAATTCACCCCTCCACTTT	CASSSLSRGRENSPLHF
TRBV2	-	TRBD2	TRBJ2-7	TGTGCCAGCATCCTAACTAGCGGGAGGGCCAACGAGCAGTACTTC	CASILTSGRANEQYF
TRBV2	-	-	TRBJ1-5	TGTGCCAGCAGTGACTGGGGCCATAACAATCAGCCCCAGCATTTT	CASSDWGHNNQPQHF
TRBV11-1	few	-	TRBJ2-7	TGTGCCAGCAGCGAGTTGAACAGGGACGAGCAGTACTTC	CASSELNRDEQYF
TRBV7-8	few	-	TRBJ2-6	TGTGCCAGCACTAAAACGGGGTTTTTGACCTCTGGGGCCAACGTCCTGACTTTC	CASTKTGFLTSGANVLTF
TRBV6-1	-	-	TRBJ1-2	TGTGCCAGCAATAGGGGGGGAAATGGCTACACCTTC	CASNRGGNGYTF
TRBV6-1	few	-	TRBJ2-2	TGTGCCAGCAGGCTGGGGGTCCACACCGGGGAGCTGTTTTTT	CASRLGVHTGELFF
TRBV2	-	-	TRBJ2-5	TGTGCCAGCAGGAGGGAGTTCGCCACCCAGGAGACCCAGTACTTC	CASRREFATQETQYF
TRBV9	few	-	TRBJ2-4	TGTGCCAGCAGCGCCGTAGGAGGAAACATTCAGTACTTC	CASSAVGGNIQYF
TRBV12-3/TRBV12-4	-	-	TRBJ2-1	TGTGCCAGCAGTGGGGGATTTACCTACAATGAGCAGTTCTTC	CASSGGFTYNEQFF
TRBV24-1	few	TRBD1	TRBJ2-5	TGTGCCACCAGCCCTGTTACGGGACAGCGATCACAAGAGACCCAGTACTTC	CATSPVTGQRSQETQYF
TRBV7-8	-	TRBD1	TRBJ2-1	TGTGCCAGCAGCTTAGCGAGGACAGGGGGGCGCGGTGAGCAGTTCTTC	CASSLARTGGRGEQFF
TRBV6-1	few	-	TRBJ1-1	TGTGCCAGTATACAGGGATCGAACACTGAAGCTTTCTTT	CASIQGSNTEAFF
TRBV5-1	-	-	TRBJ1-2	TGCGCCACCAAGGACCCTCCCCGGGGAGGCAACTATGGCTACACCTTC	CATKDPPRGGNYGYTF
TRBV11-3	-	TRBD2	TRBJ2-7	TGTGCCAGCAGCCCAAGGACTAGCGGGAGGGCCGTTAGCGAGCAGTACTTC	CASSPRTSGRAVSEQYF
TRBV27	-	-	TRBJ2-3	TGTGCCAGCAGTTTGCAGGGTCTAGATACGCAGTATTTT	CASSLQGLDTQYF
TRBV10-3	few	-	TRBJ1-1	TGTGCCATCAGTGTGATGGGGCACGGCACTGAAGCTTTCTTT	CAISVMGHGTEAFF
TRBV4-2	-	-	TRBJ2-7	TGTGCCAGCAGCCAAGATCGACAACCACCCTACGAGCAGTACTTC	CASSQDRQPPYEQYF